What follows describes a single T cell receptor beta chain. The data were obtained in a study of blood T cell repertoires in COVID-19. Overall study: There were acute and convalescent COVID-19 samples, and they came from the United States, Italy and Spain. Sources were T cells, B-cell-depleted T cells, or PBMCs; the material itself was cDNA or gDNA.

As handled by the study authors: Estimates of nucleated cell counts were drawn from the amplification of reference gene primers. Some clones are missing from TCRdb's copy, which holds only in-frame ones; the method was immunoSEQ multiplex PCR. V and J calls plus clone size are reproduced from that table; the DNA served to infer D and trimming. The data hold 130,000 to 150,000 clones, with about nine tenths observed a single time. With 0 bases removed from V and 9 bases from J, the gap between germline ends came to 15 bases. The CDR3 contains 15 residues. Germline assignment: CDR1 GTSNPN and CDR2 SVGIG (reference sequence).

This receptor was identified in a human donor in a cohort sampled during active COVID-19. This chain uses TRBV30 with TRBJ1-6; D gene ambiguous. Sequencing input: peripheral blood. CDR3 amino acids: CAWSVRLQTLSPLHF. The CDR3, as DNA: TGTGCCTGGAGTGTACGTCTTCAGACACTTTCACCCCTCCACTTT.